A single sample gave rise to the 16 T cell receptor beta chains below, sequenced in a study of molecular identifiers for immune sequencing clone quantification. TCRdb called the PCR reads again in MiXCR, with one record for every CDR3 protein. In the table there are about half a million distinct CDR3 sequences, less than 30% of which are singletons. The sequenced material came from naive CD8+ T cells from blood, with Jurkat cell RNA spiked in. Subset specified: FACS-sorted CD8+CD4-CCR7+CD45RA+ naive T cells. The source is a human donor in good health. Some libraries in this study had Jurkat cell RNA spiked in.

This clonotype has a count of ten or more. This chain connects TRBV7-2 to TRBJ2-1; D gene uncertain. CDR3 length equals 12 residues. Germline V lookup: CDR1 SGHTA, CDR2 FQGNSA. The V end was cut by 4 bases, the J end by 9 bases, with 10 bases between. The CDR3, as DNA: TGTGCCAGCAGCTCACCCTCTACTGAGCAGTTCTTC. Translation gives CASSSPSTEQFF.

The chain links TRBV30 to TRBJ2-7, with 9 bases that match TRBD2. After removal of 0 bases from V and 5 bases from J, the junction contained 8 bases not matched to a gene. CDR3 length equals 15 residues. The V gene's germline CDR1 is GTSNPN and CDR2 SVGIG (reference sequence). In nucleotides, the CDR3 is TGTGCCTGGAGTGTAAAGGTTAGCGGGAGCGACGAGCAGTACTTC. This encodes CAWSVKVSGSDEQYF.

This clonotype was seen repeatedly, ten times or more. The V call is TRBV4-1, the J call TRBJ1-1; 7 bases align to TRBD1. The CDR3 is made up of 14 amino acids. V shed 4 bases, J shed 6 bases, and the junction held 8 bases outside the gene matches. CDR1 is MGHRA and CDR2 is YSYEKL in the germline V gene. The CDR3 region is CASSPTRGTAEAFF. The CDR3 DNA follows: TGCGCCAGCAGCCCAACAAGGGGGACAGCTGAAGCTTTCTTT.

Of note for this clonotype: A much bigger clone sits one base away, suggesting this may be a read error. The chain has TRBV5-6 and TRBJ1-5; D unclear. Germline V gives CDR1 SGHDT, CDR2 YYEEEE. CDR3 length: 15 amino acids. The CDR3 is CASSFLQTPNQPQHF. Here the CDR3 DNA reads TGTGCCAGCAGCTTCCTGCAAACCCCAAATCAGCCCCAACATTTT.

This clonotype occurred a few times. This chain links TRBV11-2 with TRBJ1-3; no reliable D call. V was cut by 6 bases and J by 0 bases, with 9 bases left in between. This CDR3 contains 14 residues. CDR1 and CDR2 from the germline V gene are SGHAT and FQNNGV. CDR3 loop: CASSSWPSGNTIYF. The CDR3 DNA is TGTGCCAGCAGTTCCTGGCCCTCTGGAAACACCATATATTTT.

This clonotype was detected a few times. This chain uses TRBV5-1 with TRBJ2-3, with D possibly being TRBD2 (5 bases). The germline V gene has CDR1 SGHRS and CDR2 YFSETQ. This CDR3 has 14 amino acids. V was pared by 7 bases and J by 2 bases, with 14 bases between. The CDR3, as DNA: TGCGCCAGCGACTTGCGGGCCCACACAGATACGCAGTATTTT. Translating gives CASDLRAHTDTQYF.

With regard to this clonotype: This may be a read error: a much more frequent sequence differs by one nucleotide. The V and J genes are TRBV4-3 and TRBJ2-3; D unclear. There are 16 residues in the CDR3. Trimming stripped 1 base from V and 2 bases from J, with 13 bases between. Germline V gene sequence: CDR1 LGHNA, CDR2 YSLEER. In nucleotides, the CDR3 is TGCGCCAGCAGCCAAGGAGGTGCAACTAACACAGATACGCAGTATTTT. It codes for CASSQGGATNTDTQYF.

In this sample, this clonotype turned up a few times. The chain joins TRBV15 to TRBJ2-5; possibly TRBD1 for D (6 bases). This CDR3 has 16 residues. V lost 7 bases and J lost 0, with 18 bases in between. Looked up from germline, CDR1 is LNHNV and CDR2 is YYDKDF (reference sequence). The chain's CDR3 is CATKKGEGHNQETQYF. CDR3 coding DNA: TGTGCCACCAAGAAGGGAGAGGGACACAACCAAGAGACCCAGTACTTC.

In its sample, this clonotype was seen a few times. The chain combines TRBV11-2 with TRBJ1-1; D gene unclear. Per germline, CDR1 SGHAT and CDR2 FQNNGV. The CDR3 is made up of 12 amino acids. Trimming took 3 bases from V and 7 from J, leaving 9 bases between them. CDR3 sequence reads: CASSFPGFEAFF. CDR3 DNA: TGTGCCAGCAGCTTCCCAGGATTTGAAGCTTTCTTT.

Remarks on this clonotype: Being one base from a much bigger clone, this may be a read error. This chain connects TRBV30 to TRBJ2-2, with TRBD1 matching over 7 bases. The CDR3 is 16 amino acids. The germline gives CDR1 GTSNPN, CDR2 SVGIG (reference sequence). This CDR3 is CARSQPGPRGPGELFF. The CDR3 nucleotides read TGTGCCCGGAGCCAACCGGGCCCTAGGGGGCCCGGGGAGCTGTTTTTT.

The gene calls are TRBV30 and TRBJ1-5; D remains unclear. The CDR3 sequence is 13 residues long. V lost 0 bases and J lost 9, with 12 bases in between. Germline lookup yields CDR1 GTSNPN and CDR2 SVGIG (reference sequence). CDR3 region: CAWSVLAASPQHF. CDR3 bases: TGTGCCTGGAGTGTACTGGCGGCTTCGCCCCAGCATTTT.

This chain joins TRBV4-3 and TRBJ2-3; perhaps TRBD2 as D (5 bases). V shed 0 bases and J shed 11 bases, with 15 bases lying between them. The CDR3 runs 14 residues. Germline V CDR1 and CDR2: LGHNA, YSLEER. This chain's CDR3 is CASSQDLGSRGQYF. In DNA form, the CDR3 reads TGCGCCAGCAGCCAAGACCTGGGGAGTCGGGGGCAGTATTTT.

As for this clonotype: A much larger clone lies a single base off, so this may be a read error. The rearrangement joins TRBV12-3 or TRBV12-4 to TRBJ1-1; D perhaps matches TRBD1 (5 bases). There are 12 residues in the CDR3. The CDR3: CASSFRVTEVFF. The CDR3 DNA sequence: TGTGCCAGCAGTTTCAGGGTCACTGAAGTTTTCTTT.

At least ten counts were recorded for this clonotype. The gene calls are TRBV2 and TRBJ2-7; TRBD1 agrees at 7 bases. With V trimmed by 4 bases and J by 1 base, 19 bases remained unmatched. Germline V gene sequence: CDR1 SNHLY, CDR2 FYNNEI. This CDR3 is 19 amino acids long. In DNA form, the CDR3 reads TGTGCCAGCAGTGGCTACTCGAATGACAGGGTCATGAGGTCCTACGAGCAGTACTTC. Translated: CASSGYSNDRVMRSYEQYF.

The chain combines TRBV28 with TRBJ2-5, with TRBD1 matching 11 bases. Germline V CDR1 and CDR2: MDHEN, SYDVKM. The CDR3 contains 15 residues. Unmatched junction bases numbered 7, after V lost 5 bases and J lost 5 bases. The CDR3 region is CASSQAGQGGETQYF. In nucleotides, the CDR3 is TGTGCCAGCAGTCAGGCGGGACAGGGGGGGGAGACCCAGTACTTC.

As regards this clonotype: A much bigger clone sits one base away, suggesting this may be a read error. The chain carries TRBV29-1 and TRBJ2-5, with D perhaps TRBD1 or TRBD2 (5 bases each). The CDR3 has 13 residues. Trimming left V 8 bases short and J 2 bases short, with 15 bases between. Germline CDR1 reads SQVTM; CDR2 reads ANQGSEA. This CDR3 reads CSHARGLQETQYF. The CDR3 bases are TGCAGCCACGCCCGGGGCTTACAAGAGACCCAGTACTTC.